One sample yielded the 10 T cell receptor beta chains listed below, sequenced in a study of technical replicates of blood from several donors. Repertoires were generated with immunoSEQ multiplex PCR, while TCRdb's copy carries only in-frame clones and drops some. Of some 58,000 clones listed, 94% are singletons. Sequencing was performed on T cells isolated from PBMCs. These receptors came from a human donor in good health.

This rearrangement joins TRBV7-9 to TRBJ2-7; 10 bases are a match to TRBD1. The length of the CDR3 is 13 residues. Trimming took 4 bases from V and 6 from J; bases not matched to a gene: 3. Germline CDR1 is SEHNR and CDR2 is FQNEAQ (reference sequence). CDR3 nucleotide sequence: TGTGCCAGCAGCTGGGACAGGGGAGGCGAGCAGTACTTC. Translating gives CASSWDRGGEQYF.

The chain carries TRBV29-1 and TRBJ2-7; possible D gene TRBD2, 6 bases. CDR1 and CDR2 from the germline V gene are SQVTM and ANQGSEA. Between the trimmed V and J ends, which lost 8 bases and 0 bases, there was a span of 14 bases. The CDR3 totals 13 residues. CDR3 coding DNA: TGCAGCACGACAACCGGGAGCTCCTACGAGCAGTACTTC. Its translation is CSTTTGSSYEQYF.

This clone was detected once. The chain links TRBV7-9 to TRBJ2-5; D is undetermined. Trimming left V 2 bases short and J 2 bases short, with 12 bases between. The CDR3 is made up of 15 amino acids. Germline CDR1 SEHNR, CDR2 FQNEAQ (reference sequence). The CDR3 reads CASSLNQQIQETQYF. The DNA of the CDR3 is TGTGCCAGCAGCTTAAATCAACAGATACAAGAGACCCAGTACTTC.

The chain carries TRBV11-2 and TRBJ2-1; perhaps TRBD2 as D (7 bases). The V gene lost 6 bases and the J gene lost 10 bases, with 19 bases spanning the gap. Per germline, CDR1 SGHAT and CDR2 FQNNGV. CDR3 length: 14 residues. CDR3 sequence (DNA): TGTGCCAGCAGGGCGATCGGGGGGCCTAGGGAGCAGTTCTTC. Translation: CASRAIGGPREQFF.

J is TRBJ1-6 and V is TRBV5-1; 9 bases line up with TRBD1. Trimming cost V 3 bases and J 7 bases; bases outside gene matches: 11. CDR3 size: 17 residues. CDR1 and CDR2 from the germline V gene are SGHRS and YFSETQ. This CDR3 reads CASSSRPRGQGNSPLHF. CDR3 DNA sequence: TGCGCCAGCAGCTCGCGCCCCCGGGGACAGGGCAATTCACCCCTCCACTTT.

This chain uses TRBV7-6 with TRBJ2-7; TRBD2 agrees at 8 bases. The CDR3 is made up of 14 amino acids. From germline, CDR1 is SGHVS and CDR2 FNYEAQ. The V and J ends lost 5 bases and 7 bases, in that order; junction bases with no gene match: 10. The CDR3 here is CASSPAGTSYEQYF. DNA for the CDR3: TGTGCCAGCAGCCCGGCCGGGACTAGTTATGAGCAGTACTTC.

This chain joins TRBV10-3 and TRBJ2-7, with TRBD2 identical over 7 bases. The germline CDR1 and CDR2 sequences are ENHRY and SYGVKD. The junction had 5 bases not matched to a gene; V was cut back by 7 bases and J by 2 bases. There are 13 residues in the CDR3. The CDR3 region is CAIMQGGTYEQYF. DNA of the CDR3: TGTGCCATCATGCAGGGAGGGACCTACGAGCAGTACTTC.

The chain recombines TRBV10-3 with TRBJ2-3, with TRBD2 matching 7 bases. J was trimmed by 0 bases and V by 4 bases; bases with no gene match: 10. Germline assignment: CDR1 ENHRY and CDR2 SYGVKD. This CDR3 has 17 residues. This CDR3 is CAISARTSATSTDTQYF. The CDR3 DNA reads TGTGCCATCAGTGCCCGCACTAGCGCAACTAGCACAGATACGCAGTATTTT.

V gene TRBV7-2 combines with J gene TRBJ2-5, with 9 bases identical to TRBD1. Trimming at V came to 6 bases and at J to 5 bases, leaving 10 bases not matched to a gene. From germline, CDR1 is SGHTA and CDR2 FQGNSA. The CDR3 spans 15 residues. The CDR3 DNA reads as TGTGCCAGCAGACGAACGGGACAGGGAGGTGAGACCCAGTACTTC. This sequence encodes CASRRTGQGGETQYF.

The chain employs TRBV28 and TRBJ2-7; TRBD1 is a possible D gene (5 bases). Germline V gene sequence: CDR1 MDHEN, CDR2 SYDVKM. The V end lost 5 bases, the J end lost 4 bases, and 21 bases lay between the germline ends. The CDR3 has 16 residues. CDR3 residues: CASSQIKDTLGYEQYF. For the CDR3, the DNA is TGTGCCAGCAGTCAAATCAAGGACACGTTAGGGTACGAGCAGTACTTC.